This is a list of T cell receptor beta chains from one sample in a study of blood T cell repertoires in COVID-19. Sequencing was performed with immunoSEQ multiplex PCR; in TCRdb, only in-frame clones are kept and a portion is missing. Of some 68,000 clones in the sample, roughly 87% are singletons; the top ten hold around 3.6%. Sample: peripheral blood. These receptors were collected from a woman aged 45-60 years with COVID-19, enrolled during active disease. The CDR3 runs from the conserved cysteine through the conserved F or W. Each record gives: V gene, CDR3 length, D gene, J gene, clone size, CDR3 protein, CDR3 DNA. D genes are given only for firm matches. Where a row states a size, it is once, few, many or the class of an expanded clone; other rows omit it.

V: TRBV6-5
length: 14
D: .
J: TRBJ2-2
size: once
CDR3: CASRDFQGTGELFF
DNA: TGTGCCAGCCGGGATTTTCAAGGCACCGGGGAGCTGTTTTTT

V: TRBV19
length: 15
D: TRBD1
J: TRBJ1-6
size: .
CDR3: CASSDRGLKNSPLHF
DNA: TGTGCCAGTAGCGACAGGGGGCTGAAGAATTCACCCCTCCACTTT

V: TRBV27
length: 17
D: TRBD1
J: TRBJ2-5
size: .
CDR3: CASSPRDREVSQETQYF
DNA: TGTGCCAGCAGTCCTCGGGACAGGGAAGTATCGCAAGAGACCCAGTACTTC

V: TRBV6-4
length: 15
D: TRBD2
J: TRBJ2-3
size: .
CDR3: CASSELAGEVDTQYF
DNA: TGTGCCAGCAGTGAACTAGCGGGAGAGGTAGATACGCAGTATTTT

V: TRBV7-2
length: 14
D: .
J: TRBJ2-1
size: .
CDR3: CASSLGQVGGEQFF
DNA: TGTGCCAGCAGCTTAGGACAGGTTGGGGGTGAGCAGTTCTTC

V: TRBV13
length: 15
D: .
J: TRBJ2-1
size: .
CDR3: CASSFRGRPYNEQFF
DNA: TGTGCCAGCAGCTTTCGCGGGCGCCCTTACAATGAGCAGTTCTTC

V: TRBV27
length: 17
D: TRBD2
J: TRBJ2-1
size: .
CDR3: CASSPPQAGATYNEQFF
DNA: TGTGCCAGCAGTCCTCCCCAAGCGGGAGCTACCTACAATGAGCAGTTCTTC

V: TRBV19
length: 17
D: .
J: TRBJ1-5
size: .
CDR3: CASSQAGWEYSNQPQHF
DNA: TGTGCCAGTTCCCAAGCAGGGTGGGAATATAGCAATCAGCCCCAGCATTTT

V: TRBV30
length: 15
D: TRBD2
J: TRBJ2-2
size: .
CDR3: CACTGAGRVAGELFF
DNA: TGTGCCTGCACTGGGGCAGGGAGGGTTGCCGGGGAGCTGTTTTTT

V: TRBV24-1
length: 22
D: TRBD2
J: TRBJ2-3
size: .
CDR3: CATSDTQPQGPAGGPGTDTQYF
DNA: TGTGCCACCAGTGACACCCAGCCCCAGGGGCCAGCGGGAGGGCCCGGAACAGATACGCAGTATTTT

V: TRBV29-1
length: 16
D: TRBD2
J: TRBJ2-1
size: .
CDR3: CSVDKMGLGGSGEQFF
DNA: TGCAGCGTTGATAAAATGGGACTAGGGGGGTCTGGTGAGCAGTTCTTC

V: TRBV10-3
length: 16
D: TRBD1
J: TRBJ1-2
size: .
CDR3: CAISETLWTGRGGYTF
DNA: TGTGCCATCAGTGAGACTTTATGGACAGGGCGCGGTGGCTACACCTTC

V: TRBV1
length: 15
D: .
J: TRBJ2-7
size: once
CDR3: CTREAGDGFPYEQYF
DNA: TGCACCAGGGAAGCGGGAGACGGTTTCCCCTACGAGCAGTACTTC

V: TRBV7-9
length: 15
D: .
J: TRBJ2-1
size: .
CDR3: CASSPTGTLYNEQFF
DNA: TGTGCCAGCAGCCCGACCGGGACTCTGTACAATGAGCAGTTCTTC

V: TRBV3-1/TRBV3-2
length: 16
D: .
J: TRBJ2-5
size: .
CDR3: CASSQPTPSAQETQYF
DNA: TGTGCCAGCAGCCAACCCACCCCTAGCGCCCAAGAGACCCAGTACTTC

V: TRBV7-6
length: 16
D: TRBD1
J: TRBJ2-2
size: .
CDR3: CASSLLGQGNTGELFF
DNA: TGTGCCAGCAGCTTACTCGGACAGGGAAACACCGGGGAGCTGTTTTTT

V: TRBV5-1
length: 17
D: .
J: TRBJ2-1
size: .
CDR3: CASSLAGGGSSYNEQFF
DNA: TGCGCCAGCAGCTTGGCAGGGGGCGGGAGCTCCTACAATGAGCAGTTCTTC

V: TRBV4-2
length: 19
D: TRBD2
J: TRBJ2-2
size: .
CDR3: CASSQDGLAETANTGELFF
DNA: TGTGCCAGCAGCCAGGATGGACTAGCGGAGACGGCGAACACCGGGGAGCTGTTTTTT

V: TRBV9
length: 14
D: .
J: TRBJ1-3
size: .
CDR3: CASSPGGDGNTIYF
DNA: TGTGCCAGCAGTCCCGGCGGCGATGGAAACACCATATATTTT

V: TRBV2
length: 16
D: TRBD2
J: TRBJ2-3
size: .
CDR3: CASKALAGGLVDTQYF
DNA: TGTGCCAGCAAGGCACTAGCGGGAGGGCTGGTAGATACGCAGTATTTT

V: TRBV19
length: 17
D: TRBD1
J: TRBJ1-4
size: .
CDR3: CASSTHFSGTGDEKLFF
DNA: TGTGCCAGTAGTACGCACTTTTCCGGGACAGGGGACGAAAAACTGTTTTTT

V: TRBV12-3/TRBV12-4
length: 13
D: TRBD1
J: TRBJ1-1
size: .
CDR3: CATQTGSWTEAFF
DNA: TGTGCCACCCAGACAGGGTCTTGGACTGAAGCTTTCTTT

V: TRBV4-2
length: 18
D: TRBD2
J: TRBJ2-1
size: .
CDR3: CASSQVSGLARGRDEQFF
DNA: TGTGCCAGCAGCCAAGTTTCGGGACTAGCGCGAGGCCGGGATGAGCAGTTCTTC

V: TRBV18
length: 16
D: TRBD2
J: TRBJ2-1
size: .
CDR3: CASSPPGGRVFSEQFF
DNA: TGTGCCAGCTCACCACCGGGAGGGCGCGTTTTTAGTGAGCAGTTCTTC

V: TRBV6-6
length: 13
D: .
J: TRBJ2-1
size: .
CDR3: CASGPGSYNEQFF
DNA: TGTGCCAGCGGCCCAGGGTCCTACAATGAGCAGTTCTTC

V: TRBV5-5
length: 18
D: TRBD1
J: TRBJ1-5
size: .
CDR3: CASSLAVDRGKYNQPQHF
DNA: TGTGCCAGCAGCTTGGCAGTGGACAGGGGGAAATACAATCAGCCCCAGCATTTT

V: TRBV4-3
length: 13
D: TRBD1
J: TRBJ2-7
size: .
CDR3: CASSQWTGNEQYF
DNA: TGCGCCAGCAGCCAATGGACAGGCAACGAGCAGTACTTC

V: TRBV6-1
length: 16
D: .
J: TRBJ1-3
size: .
CDR3: CASSEDGRVSGNTIYF
DNA: TGTGCCAGCAGTGAGGACGGGAGGGTCTCTGGAAACACCATATATTTT

V: TRBV4-3
length: 15
D: TRBD2
J: TRBJ2-4
size: .
CDR3: CASSQDPGRGNIQYF
DNA: TGCGCCAGCAGCCAAGATCCCGGGAGGGGAAACATTCAGTACTTC

V: TRBV11-1
length: 12
D: TRBD2
J: TRBJ2-1
size: .
CDR3: CASSFSGTEQFF
DNA: TGTGCCAGCAGCTTTAGCGGGACTGAGCAGTTCTTC

V: TRBV5-4
length: 15
D: .
J: TRBJ2-3
size: .
CDR3: CASSLQQGGTDTQYF
DNA: TGTGCCAGCAGCTTGCAACAGGGAGGCACAGATACGCAGTATTTT

V: TRBV3-1/TRBV3-2
length: 17
D: TRBD2
J: TRBJ2-3
size: .
CDR3: CASSQVGGLAGADTQYF
DNA: TGTGCCAGCAGCCAAGTGGGGGGCCTAGCGGGAGCAGATACGCAGTATTTT

V: TRBV6-5
length: 15
D: TRBD2
J: TRBJ2-7
size: once
CDR3: CASSYNGAGGDEQYF
DNA: TGTGCCAGCAGTTACAATGGAGCGGGAGGGGACGAGCAGTACTTC

V: TRBV28
length: 15
D: TRBD1
J: TRBJ2-3
size: .
CDR3: CASSLTGRKADTQYF
DNA: TGTGCCAGCAGCCTGACAGGGCGAAAGGCGGATACGCAGTATTTT

V: TRBV6-6
length: 11
D: .
J: TRBJ2-1
size: once
CDR3: CATGGPREQFF
DNA: TGTGCCACCGGAGGCCCCAGGGAGCAGTTCTTC

V: TRBV4-2
length: 16
D: TRBD2
J: TRBJ2-3
size: .
CDR3: CASSPRLAGHTDTQYF
DNA: TGTGCCAGCAGCCCTCGACTAGCGGGGCACACAGATACGCAGTATTTT

V: TRBV19
length: 18
D: TRBD2
J: TRBJ2-3
size: .
CDR3: CASSHGTSGFHGTDTQYF
DNA: TGTGCCAGTAGTCACGGGACTAGCGGCTTCCATGGCACAGATACGCAGTATTTT

V: TRBV28
length: 17
D: .
J: TRBJ1-4
size: few
CDR3: CASSSGAGFGTNEKLFF
DNA: TGTGCCAGCAGTTCAGGGGCCGGTTTCGGAACTAATGAAAAACTGTTTTTT

V: TRBV7-6
length: 17
D: .
J: TRBJ2-2
size: once
CDR3: CASSLSRQQKNTGELFF
DNA: TGTGCCAGCAGCCTATCCAGACAGCAGAAGAACACCGGGGAGCTGTTTTTT

V: TRBV27
length: 14
D: .
J: TRBJ1-1
size: .
CDR3: CASSSYPRNTEAFF
DNA: TGTGCCAGCAGTTCGTACCCGAGGAACACTGAAGCTTTCTTT

V: TRBV4-2
length: 16
D: .
J: TRBJ1-2
size: .
CDR3: CASSPVGDWKNYGYTF
DNA: TGTGCCAGCAGCCCAGTGGGTGACTGGAAAAACTATGGCTACACCTTC